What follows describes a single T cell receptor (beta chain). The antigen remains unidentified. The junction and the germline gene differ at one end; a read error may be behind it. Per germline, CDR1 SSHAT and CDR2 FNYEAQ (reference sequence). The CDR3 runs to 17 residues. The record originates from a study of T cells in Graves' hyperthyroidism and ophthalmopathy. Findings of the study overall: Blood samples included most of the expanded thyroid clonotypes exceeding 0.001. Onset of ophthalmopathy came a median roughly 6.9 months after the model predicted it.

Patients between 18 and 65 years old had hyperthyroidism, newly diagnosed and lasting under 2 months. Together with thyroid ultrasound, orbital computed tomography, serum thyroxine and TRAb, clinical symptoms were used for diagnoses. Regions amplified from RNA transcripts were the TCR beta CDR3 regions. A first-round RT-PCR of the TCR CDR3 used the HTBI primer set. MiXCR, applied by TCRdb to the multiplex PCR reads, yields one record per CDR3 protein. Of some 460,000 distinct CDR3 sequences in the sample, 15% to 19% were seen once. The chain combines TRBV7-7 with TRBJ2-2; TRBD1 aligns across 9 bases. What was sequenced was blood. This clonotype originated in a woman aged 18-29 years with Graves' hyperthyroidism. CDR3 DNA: TGTGCTAGCAGCTCCCTGGCCGGGACAGGGTTAGCCGGGGAGCTGTTTTTT. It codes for CASSSLAGTGLAGELFF.